The clone carrying this T cell receptor (beta chain) appeared once. These data are taken from a study of blood T cell repertoires in COVID-19. Study-wide background: The United States, Italy and Spain were the sources of the acute and convalescent COVID-19 samples. In each case, the material was cDNA or gDNA derived from T cells, B-cell-depleted T cells, or PBMCs.

In the authors' methods: Using reference gene primer amplification, nucleated cell counts were estimated. Assay: immunoSEQ multiplex PCR; the TCRdb copy retains only in-frame clones and omits some. From that table come the V and J calls and clone size; the DNA was used to work out D and trimming. The table lists 340,000 or so clones, around 87% of them singletons. This CDR3 contains 18 residues. The V gene's germline CDR1 is ENHRY and CDR2 SYGVKD. Trimming removed 3 bases from V and 5 bases from J; junction bases left unmatched: 15. The genes are TRBV10-3 and TRBJ1-5; 8 nucleotides align to TRBD1. The sequence came from a man aged 50-60 years with active or convalescent COVID-19. The specimen was peripheral blood. For the CDR3, the DNA is TGTGCCATCAGTGAAACCCCGGGTGTTCAGGGGGCACATCAGCCCCAGCATTTT. It encodes CAISETPGVQGAHQPQHF.